These 14 T cell receptor beta chains originate from one sample sequenced in a study of cytomegalovirus exposure and HLA in healthy donors. Primers: 60 Vbeta forward and 13 Jbeta reverse. Clones were sequenced by immunoSEQ multiplex PCR, and TCRdb holds only the in-frame ones, with some missing. The sample lists 95,000 to 150,000 clones; about 80% were seen once. The sequencing sample was made of PBMCs. The receptors here all came from a man aged 25-45 years in good health and CMV-seronegative.

The genes are TRBV30 and TRBJ2-3; 10 bases line up with TRBD1. Germline V CDR1 and CDR2: GTSNPN, SVGIG (reference sequence). V lost 2 bases to trimming and J lost 8 bases; unmatched junction nucleotides: 10. The CDR3 sequence is 15 residues long. The CDR3 region has the DNA TGTGCCTGGAGTCCGCGACAGGGGGCAGGGAGTACGCAGTATTTT. This sequence encodes CAWSPRQGAGSTQYF.

This clone has just a few counts. The chain couples TRBV2 to TRBJ2-6, with TRBD1 as a possible D gene (5 bases). Between the trimmed V and J ends, which lost 1 base and 0 bases, there was a span of 10 bases. The germline CDR1 and CDR2 sequences are SNHLY and FYNNEI. This CDR3 is built from 17 residues. The CDR3 sequence is CASSEGRQSSGANVLTF. In DNA, the CDR3 is TGTGCCAGCAGTGAAGGGAGACAGTCCTCTGGGGCCAACGTCCTGACTTTC.

This chain links TRBV6-4 with TRBJ2-1, with TRBD2 as a possible D gene (5 bases). Trimming removed 2 bases at V and 4 bases at J, with 6 bases between. The CDR3 has 13 amino acids. Germline V gives CDR1 MRHNA, CDR2 SNTAGT. The CDR3, as DNA: TGTGCCAGCAGTGACACTAGTTACAATGAGCAGTTCTTC. Translated, it gives CASSDTSYNEQFF.

Of note for this clone: The sample contains more than one DNA sequence encoding this CDR3. The chain recombines TRBV30 with TRBJ2-7; tentative D call: TRBD2 (6 bases). Trimming shortened V by 3 bases and J by 0 bases, and 6 bases separated the two germline ends. The CDR3 is 12 residues long. CDR1 and CDR2 (germline): GTSNPN, SVGIG (reference sequence). In DNA form, the CDR3 reads TGTGCCTGGAGGGGGGGCTCCTACGAGCAGTACTTC. It is translated as CAWRGGSYEQYF.

The chain recombines TRBV28 with TRBJ2-3, with 7 bases matching TRBD1. The CDR3 runs to 14 residues. The germline V gene encodes CDR1 MDHEN and CDR2 SYDVKM. Trimming cost V 7 bases and J 4 bases; bases outside gene matches: 8. The CDR3 spells CASTLRGPADTQYF. The CDR3 DNA reads as TGTGCCAGCACCCTAAGGGGGCCCGCAGATACGCAGTATTTT.

The rearrangement links TRBV7-9 to TRBJ1-4; tentatively, D is TRBD1 (5 bases). The V gene lost 2 bases and the J gene lost 3 bases, with 7 bases spanning the gap. There are 14 residues in the CDR3. Germline V lookup: CDR1 SEHNR, CDR2 FQNEAQ (reference sequence). CDR3 sequence: CASSLSRANEKLFF. The DNA of the CDR3 is TGTGCCAGCAGCTTATCCAGGGCTAATGAAAAACTGTTTTTT.

The gene calls are TRBV7-6 and TRBJ2-1, with 13 bases identical to TRBD2. The ends lost 4 bases at V and 9 bases at J; junction bases unmatched: 12. CDR1 and CDR2 (germline): SGHVS, FNYEAQ. The CDR3 runs 17 residues. The CDR3 protein is CASSSPWTSGRRSEQFF. The CDR3 DNA reads as TGTGCCAGCAGCTCCCCCTGGACTAGCGGGAGACGTAGTGAGCAGTTCTTC.

J is TRBJ2-3 and V is TRBV5-6; 9 nucleotides match TRBD1. Germline V gene sequence: CDR1 SGHDT, CDR2 YYEEEE. The trim removed 5 bases at V and 7 bases at J, leaving 2 bases unmatched. CDR3 length: 12 residues. The CDR3 region is CASRGTGNTQYF. Here the CDR3 DNA reads TGTGCCAGCAGAGGGACAGGGAATACGCAGTATTTT.

The CDR3 spells CASSPTVTTNEKLFF. CDR3 DNA sequence: TGTGCCAGCAGTCCTACAGTGACAACTAATGAAAAACTGTTTTTT. The gene calls are TRBV28 and TRBJ1-4, with no clear D. CDR1 MDHEN and CDR2 SYDVKM come from the germline V gene. Trimming stripped 5 bases from V and 0 bases from J, with 10 bases between. The CDR3 is 15 amino acids.

This rearrangement joins TRBV6-5 to TRBJ2-5, with 8 bases lining up with TRBD1. The DNA end lines up better with TRBJ2-7; the J call may be wrong. This CDR3 is 14 amino acids long. Germline values: CDR1 MNHEY, CDR2 SVGAGI. This CDR3 is CASRFGTGPYEQYF. Here the CDR3 DNA reads TGTGCCAGCAGATTTGGGACAGGTCCTTACGAGCAGTACTTC.

The rearrangement uses TRBV6-1 and TRBJ2-7, with a weak D call TRBD2 (6 bases). Between the trimmed V and J ends, which lost 7 bases and 3 bases, there was a span of 19 bases. Germline V gene sequence: CDR1 MNHNS, CDR2 SASEGT. The CDR3 consists of 15 residues. In DNA form, the CDR3 reads TGTGCCAGCACTCCCTATCGTGGGACTTTCTACGAGCAGTACTTC. Translating it yields CASTPYRGTFYEQYF.

For the CDR3, the DNA is TGTGCCAGCAGCTTACGGGGGAGGGCTAGCACAGATACGCAGTATTTT. This gives the protein CASSLRGRASTDTQYF. The rearrangement joins TRBV7-2 to TRBJ2-3; 7 nucleotides line up with TRBD2. Germline CDR1 and CDR2: SGHTA and FQGNSA. J lost 0 bases, V lost 2 bases, and 5 bases had no gene match. This CDR3 comprises 16 residues.

The chain uses TRBV6-1 and TRBJ1-6; tentative D call: TRBD1 (5 bases). Germline lookup yields CDR1 MNHNS and CDR2 SASEGT. The V end lost 2 bases, the J end lost 7 bases, and 12 bases lay between the germline ends. There are 15 residues in the CDR3. CDR3 DNA: TGTGCCAGCAGTGAACTGGGACTGCACAATTCACCCCTCCACTTT. This translates into CASSELGLHNSPLHF.

V gene TRBV28 combines with J gene TRBJ2-4; tentatively, D is TRBD2 (5 bases). This CDR3 is 14 amino acids long. V lost 7 bases and J 4 bases, leaving 14 bases between the germline ends. CDR1 is MDHEN, CDR2 SYDVKM, per germline. This CDR3 reads CASTFGIGKNIQYF. In DNA form, the CDR3 reads TGTGCCAGCACCTTCGGGATTGGGAAAAACATTCAGTACTTC.